This TCR beta chain was sequenced during a study of shared clonotypes between healthy human individuals. Recent acute infections and vaccinations were absent in the healthy HIV-negative adult donors. There were only Caucasian adults among the donors, and all lived in Nashville, Tennessee. Profiled with immunoSEQ multiplex PCR; TCRdb holds only in-frame clones, not every one. The sample shows millions of clones, 90% to 95% of them seen only once. V gave up 1 base and J gave up 6 bases; unmatched junction bases: 10. CDR3 length: 17 residues. Germline V gene sequence: CDR1 SEHNR, CDR2 FQNEAQ (reference sequence).

V is TRBV7-9 and J is TRBJ1-5; 9 positions agree with TRBD1. The clonotype originates from a young man in good health. Sequencing used naive CD4+ T cells sorted from blood. Subset in this sample: CD45RA+ positively selected. CDR3 coding DNA: TGTGCCAGCAGCTTAGAATTCGGACAGGGGAGATCTCAGCCCCAGCATTTT. Amino acids: CASSLEFGQGRSQPQHF.